The rows below give T cell receptor beta chains drawn from one sample of a study of monozygotic twins with inflammatory bowel disease. TCRdb processed the 5' RACE reads again and assigns one entry to each CDR3 protein, with no DNA. Its table lists approximately 120,000 distinct CDR3 sequences. The specimen sequenced was blood. The receptors were sampled from a human donor with ulcerative colitis or Crohn's disease, or a healthy co-twin of an affected twin (not recorded which). The CDR3 runs from the conserved cysteine through the conserved F or W. The order of the fields is CDR3 protein, CDR3 length, V gene, J gene.

cdr3_aa: CASSYTGPRGAEAFF
cdr3_length: 15
v_call: TRBV7-9
j_call: TRBJ1-1

cdr3_aa: CASSLRPGGYYEQFF
cdr3_length: 15
v_call: TRBV7-7
j_call: TRBJ2-1

cdr3_aa: CSVEAAEKLFF
cdr3_length: 11
v_call: TRBV29-1
j_call: TRBJ1-4

cdr3_aa: CASSMEGYEQYF
cdr3_length: 12
v_call: TRBV19
j_call: TRBJ2-7

cdr3_aa: CASSLSRAGVEQYF
cdr3_length: 14
v_call: TRBV7-2
j_call: TRBJ2-7

cdr3_aa: CASSSGGLETQYF
cdr3_length: 13
v_call: TRBV7-2
j_call: TRBJ2-5

cdr3_aa: CASSPRRGEGETQYF
cdr3_length: 15
v_call: TRBV18
j_call: TRBJ2-5

cdr3_aa: CASSLDAGSTYNEQFF
cdr3_length: 16
v_call: TRBV7-9
j_call: TRBJ2-1

cdr3_aa: CASSPQGYREAEAFF
cdr3_length: 15
v_call: TRBV7-2
j_call: TRBJ1-1

cdr3_aa: CASQGPGAANEKLFF
cdr3_length: 15
v_call: TRBV28
j_call: TRBJ1-4

cdr3_aa: CASSLRWGTEAKNIQYF
cdr3_length: 17
v_call: TRBV11-2
j_call: TRBJ2-4

cdr3_aa: CASSLAAPSGANSYNEQFF
cdr3_length: 19
v_call: TRBV7-3
j_call: TRBJ2-1

cdr3_aa: CASSLNARDEQYF
cdr3_length: 13
v_call: TRBV12-3/TRBV12-4
j_call: TRBJ2-7

cdr3_aa: CSASGGWGEQFF
cdr3_length: 12
v_call: TRBV20-1
j_call: TRBJ2-1

cdr3_aa: CATSEWRGSYNEQFF
cdr3_length: 15
v_call: TRBV24-1
j_call: TRBJ2-1

cdr3_aa: CASSPGGADTEAFF
cdr3_length: 14
v_call: TRBV12-3/TRBV12-4
j_call: TRBJ1-1

cdr3_aa: CATSVQGYNQPQHF
cdr3_length: 14
v_call: TRBV15
j_call: TRBJ1-5

cdr3_aa: CASSLDVRGNSPLHF
cdr3_length: 15
v_call: TRBV5-1
j_call: TRBJ1-6

cdr3_aa: CASSPAGTVETQYF
cdr3_length: 14
v_call: TRBV28
j_call: TRBJ2-5

cdr3_aa: CAISVTGTSGEQYF
cdr3_length: 14
v_call: TRBV10-3
j_call: TRBJ2-7

cdr3_aa: CASKREETQYF
cdr3_length: 11
v_call: TRBV5-6
j_call: TRBJ2-5

cdr3_aa: CASRDRSYTGELFF
cdr3_length: 14
v_call: TRBV7-9
j_call: TRBJ2-2

cdr3_aa: CASSQTKDNQPQHF
cdr3_length: 14
v_call: TRBV3-1
j_call: TRBJ1-5